These 19 T cell receptor beta chains share one sample of origin, sequenced in a study of CD8 T cells in ankylosing spondylitis. The study's findings and limits: In ankylosing spondylitis blood, a motif of eight highly homologous TCR beta variants appeared characteristic.

Antigens for these TCRs are unknown. TCRdb used MiXCR to reprocess the 5' RACE reads, holding one entry per CDR3 protein. The repertoire has hundreds of thousands of distinct CDR3 sequences, 12% of them found once; the top ten carry under 7.5%. Source material: blood, either unsorted or a sorted T cell fraction (not recorded which). The receptors originated from a male donor with ankylosing spondylitis.

This chain connects TRBV20-1 to TRBJ2-7, with TRBD2 matching 13 bases. V dropped 1 base and J dropped 3; count of bases not matched to a gene: 3. In germline, CDR1 is DFQATT, CDR2 SNEGSKA (reference sequence). The CDR3 consists of 15 residues. The CDR3 region is CSARVGLAGVYEQYF. In DNA, the CDR3 is TGCAGTGCTAGAGTCGGACTAGCGGGGGTCTACGAGCAGTACTTC.

The chain is built from TRBV2 and TRBJ2-7; 9 bases line up with TRBD2. CDR1 and CDR2 (germline): SNHLY, FYNNEI. J was trimmed by 4 bases and V by 6 bases; bases with no gene match: 4. The CDR3 consists of 13 residues. CDR3 sequence: CASRETSGYEQYF. The CDR3 coding sequence is TGTGCCAGCAGGGAGACTAGCGGTTACGAGCAGTACTTC.

This clonotype has just a few counts. The chain combines TRBV20-1 with TRBJ1-1; the D is unclear. V lost 1 base and J 6 bases, leaving 12 bases between the germline ends. The CDR3 loop spans 13 amino acids. Germline V CDR1 and CDR2: DFQATT, SNEGSKA (reference sequence). The CDR3 protein is CSARGGPRAEAFF. The CDR3 DNA is TGCAGTGCTAGAGGTGGCCCTAGGGCTGAAGCTTTCTTT.

The chain couples TRBV5-5 to TRBJ2-7; D possibly matches TRBD1 or TRBD2 (5 bases each). The V gene's germline CDR1 is SGHKS and CDR2 YYEKEE (reference sequence). This CDR3 has 15 amino acids. Between the trimmed V and J ends, which lost 3 bases and 2 bases, there was a span of 15 bases. The CDR3 loop reads CASSYLTGRTYEQYF. DNA of the CDR3: TGTGCCAGCAGCTATCTAACGGGACGGACCTACGAGCAGTACTTC. Full variable domain (remainder filled in from reference TRBV5-5 and TRBJ2-7): DAGVTQSPTHLIKTRGQQVTLRCSPISGHKSVSWYQQVLGQGPQFIFQYYEKEERGRGNFPDRFSARQFPNYSSELNVNALLLGDSALYLCASSYLTGRTYEQYFGPGTRLTVT.

The rearrangement uses TRBV11-2 and TRBJ2-6; D remains unclear. The CDR3 totals 17 residues. Between the trimmed V and J ends, which lost 2 bases and 4 bases, there was a span of 15 bases. CDR1 and CDR2 from the germline V gene are SGHAT and FQNNGV. CDR3 amino acids: CASSLSPWGSGANVLTF. CDR3 in DNA: TGTGCCAGCAGCTTATCCCCTTGGGGATCCGGGGCCAACGTCCTGACTTTC.

This clonotype was seen just once. V usage is TRBV29-1 and J usage is TRBJ2-1; D not certain. The CDR3 covers 11 residues. CDR1 is SQVTM, CDR2 ANQGSEA, per germline. Trimming cost V 3 bases and J 8 bases, with 8 bases left between them. The DNA of the CDR3 is TGCAGCGTTGAGGGGATCGATGAGCAGTTCTTC. This sequence encodes CSVEGIDEQFF.

The rearrangement joins TRBV2 to TRBJ2-7; TRBD1 matches 7 bases. The germline gives CDR1 SNHLY, CDR2 FYNNEI. The trim removed 7 bases at V and 0 bases at J, leaving 6 bases unmatched. CDR3 length: 14 residues. The chain's CDR3 is CASTRTGSSYEQYF. CDR3 sequence (DNA): TGTGCCAGCACCCGGACAGGCAGCTCCTACGAGCAGTACTTC.

This clonotype was seen a few times. The gene calls are TRBV20-1 and TRBJ1-6; 10 nucleotides agree with TRBD1. Germline CDR1 is DFQATT and CDR2 is SNEGSKA (reference sequence). The CDR3 length is 16 residues. V shed 5 bases and J 0 bases; nucleotides not matched to a gene: 4. The CDR3 sequence: CSARTGGNSYNSPLHF. CDR3 DNA: TGCAGTGCTCGGACAGGGGGGAACTCCTATAATTCACCCCTCCACTTT.

This clonotype came up many times. The CDR3: CASSPGLDRGVRPQHF. The DNA of the CDR3 is TGTGCCAGCAGCCCCGGGTTGGACAGGGGGGTGAGGCCCCAGCATTTT. V usage is TRBV7-8 and J usage is TRBJ1-5; TRBD1 matches at 10 bases. The germline CDR1 and CDR2 sequences are SGHVS and FQNEAQ. The CDR3 runs to 16 residues. The trim removed 5 bases at V and 9 bases at J, leaving 13 bases unmatched.

This clonotype was seen only a few times. This sequence joins TRBV7-9 and TRBJ2-3; TRBD2 agrees at 9 bases. The CDR3 is 16 residues long. Per the germline V gene, CDR1 is SEHNR and CDR2 is FQNEAQ (reference sequence). The J segment lost 5 bases and the V segment lost 3 bases, leaving 9 bases of the junction unmatched. The CDR3, as DNA: TGTGCCAGCAGCTTTGGGCTAGCGGGACTCGAAGATACGCAGTATTTT. It translates to CASSFGLAGLEDTQYF.

This clonotype was detected a few times. V and J are TRBV2 and TRBJ2-1; a weak D match, TRBD1 (6 bases). V was pared by 0 bases and J by 6 bases, with 15 bases between. The length of the CDR3 is 16 residues. Germline-derived CDR1 and CDR2 are SNHLY and FYNNEI. The CDR3 loop reads CASSEALGGTLNEQFF. In DNA, the CDR3 is TGTGCCAGCAGTGAAGCGCTAGGGGGAACCCTCAATGAGCAGTTCTTC.

This clonotype showed up many times. J is TRBJ1-1 and V is TRBV7-9; D is unclear. V lost 2 bases to trimming and J lost 1 base, with 5 bases between them. The CDR3 runs to 13 residues. The germline CDR1 and CDR2 sequences are SEHNR and FQNEAQ (reference sequence). The CDR3 spells CASSLSWNTEAFF. In nucleotides, the CDR3 is TGTGCCAGCAGCTTATCCTGGAACACTGAAGCTTTCTTT. The full variable domain, completed using reference TRBV7-9 and TRBJ1-1, is DTGVSQNPRHKITKRGQNVTFRCDPISEHNRLYWYRQTLGQGPEFLTYFQNEAQLEKSRLLSDRFSAERPKGSFSTLEIQRTEQGDSAMYLCASSLSWNTEAFFGQGTRLTVV.

This clonotype was observed a few times. The genes are TRBV9 and TRBJ2-1; 11 bases fit TRBD2. Germline values: CDR1 SGDLS, CDR2 YYNGEE. The CDR3 sequence is 15 residues long. V trimming: 3 bases; J trimming: 8 bases; junction bases outside the gene matches: 7. The CDR3 nucleotides read TGTGCCAGCAGCGAAACTAGCGGGAGAGCTGATGAGCAGTTCTTC. Translating it yields CASSETSGRADEQFF.

The J gene is TRBJ2-3, the V gene TRBV20-1; possibly TRBD1 for D (5 bases). The V end was cut by 6 bases, the J end by 1 base, with 14 bases between. CDR3 size: 14 residues. Per the germline V gene, CDR1 is DFQATT and CDR2 is SNEGSKA (reference sequence). The CDR3 sequence is CSAFTEGGTDTQYF. As DNA, the CDR3 is TGCAGTGCCTTTACCGAAGGGGGCACAGATACGCAGTATTTT.

This clonotype has a count of ten or more. The CDR3 region has the DNA TGCGCCAGCAGCCCGGGACAGGGTGTCGGAGGCTACACCTTC. Amino acids: CASSPGQGVGGYTF. This chain uses TRBV5-1 with TRBJ1-2; 9 nucleotides line up with TRBD1. Germline V gives CDR1 SGHRS, CDR2 YFSETQ. J lost 8 bases, V lost 4 bases, and 9 bases had no gene match. CDR3 length: 14 amino acids.

This chain connects TRBV7-9 to TRBJ2-7; 9 nucleotides agree with TRBD1. The CDR3 runs 15 residues. Trimming took 5 bases from V and 5 from J; bases not matched to a gene: 10. Germline lookup yields CDR1 SEHNR and CDR2 FQNEAQ (reference sequence). CDR3 residues: CASSPNRGPRNEQYV. In DNA, the CDR3 is TGTGCCAGCAGCCCTAACAGGGGGCCTCGGAACGAGCAGTACGTC.

The chain employs TRBV27 and TRBJ1-5, with 7 bases that match TRBD1. The CDR3 is 17 residues long. From germline, CDR1 is MNHEY and CDR2 SMNVEV (reference sequence). J gave up 4 bases and V 5 bases, and 14 bases lay outside the gene matches. In DNA form, the CDR3 reads TGTGCCAGCAGTCCAATCTTTCAGACAGGGCAGAATCAGCCCCAGCATTTT. Residues: CASSPIFQTGQNQPQHF.

This chain uses TRBV11-2 with TRBJ2-1, with D perhaps matching TRBD1 or TRBD2 (5 bases each). This CDR3 is built from 18 residues. The germline V gene has CDR1 SGHAT and CDR2 FQNNGV. V gave up 5 bases and J gave up 6 bases, with 26 bases separating them. The CDR3 nucleotides are TGTGCCAGCAGCGCCCCCCCCCCGAGAGGGGTGAGTAGCAATGAGCAGTTCTTC. It translates to CASSAPPPRGVSSNEQFF.

This clonotype was seen a few times. The chain couples TRBV7-9 to TRBJ1-1, with 7 bases identical to TRBD1. The V gene end was trimmed by 5 bases and the J gene end by 6 bases; junction bases not matched to a gene: 9. The CDR3 runs 14 residues. Germline CDR1 and CDR2: SEHNR and FQNEAQ (reference sequence). The CDR3: CASSPPDRLAEAFF. CDR3 nucleotides: TGTGCCAGCAGCCCCCCGGACAGGCTGGCTGAAGCTTTCTTT.